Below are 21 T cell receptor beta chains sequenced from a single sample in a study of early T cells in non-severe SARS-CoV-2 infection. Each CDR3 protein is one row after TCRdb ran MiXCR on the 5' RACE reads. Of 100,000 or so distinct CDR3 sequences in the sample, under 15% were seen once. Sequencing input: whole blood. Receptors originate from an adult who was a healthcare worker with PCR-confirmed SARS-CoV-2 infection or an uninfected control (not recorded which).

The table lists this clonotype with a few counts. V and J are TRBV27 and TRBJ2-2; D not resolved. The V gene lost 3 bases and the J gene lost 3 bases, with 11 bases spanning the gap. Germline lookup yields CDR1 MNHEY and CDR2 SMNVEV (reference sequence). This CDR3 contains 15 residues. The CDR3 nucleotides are TGTGCCAGCAGTTTTGGCCAGGCCGACACCGGGGAGCTGTTTTTT. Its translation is CASSFGQADTGELFF.

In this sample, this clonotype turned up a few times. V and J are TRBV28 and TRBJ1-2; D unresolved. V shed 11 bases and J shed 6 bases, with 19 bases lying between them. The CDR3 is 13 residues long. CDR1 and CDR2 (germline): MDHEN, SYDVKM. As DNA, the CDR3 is TGTGCCGCCGGCGCCAGGTCGCGTGATGGCTACACCTTC. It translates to CAAGARSRDGYTF.

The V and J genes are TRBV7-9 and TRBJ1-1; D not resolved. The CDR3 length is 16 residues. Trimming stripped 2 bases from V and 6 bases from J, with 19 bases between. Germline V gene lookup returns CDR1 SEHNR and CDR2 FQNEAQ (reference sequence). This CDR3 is CASSLRVAGGEAEAFF. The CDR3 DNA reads TGTGCCAGCAGCTTACGGGTAGCTGGCGGCGAGGCTGAAGCTTTCTTT.

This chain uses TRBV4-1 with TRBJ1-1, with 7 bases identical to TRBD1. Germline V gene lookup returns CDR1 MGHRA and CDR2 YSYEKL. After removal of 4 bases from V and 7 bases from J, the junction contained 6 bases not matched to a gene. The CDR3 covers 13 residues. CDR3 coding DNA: TGCGCCAGCAGCCCACAGGGGAGTTTTGAAGCTTTCTTT. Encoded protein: CASSPQGSFEAFF.

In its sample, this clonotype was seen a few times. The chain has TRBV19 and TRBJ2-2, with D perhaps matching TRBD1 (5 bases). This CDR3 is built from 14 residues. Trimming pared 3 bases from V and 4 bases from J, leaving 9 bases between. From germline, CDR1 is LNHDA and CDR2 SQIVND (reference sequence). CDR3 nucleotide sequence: TGTGCCAGTAGTATTAGGGGATCCACCGGGGAGCTGTTTTTT. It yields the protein CASSIRGSTGELFF.

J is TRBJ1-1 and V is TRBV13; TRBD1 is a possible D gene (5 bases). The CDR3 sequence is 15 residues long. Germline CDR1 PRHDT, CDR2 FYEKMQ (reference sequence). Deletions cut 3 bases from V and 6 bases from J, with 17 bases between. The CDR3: CASSLGPADTSEAFF. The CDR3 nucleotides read TGTGCCAGCAGCTTGGGGCCAGCAGACACTTCTGAAGCTTTCTTT. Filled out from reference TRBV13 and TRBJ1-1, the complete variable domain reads AAGVIQSPRHLIKEKRETATLKCYPIPRHDTVYWYQQGPGQDPQFLISFYEKMQSDKGSIPDRFSAQQFSDYHSELNMSSLELGDSALYFCASSLGPADTSEAFFGQGTRLTVV.

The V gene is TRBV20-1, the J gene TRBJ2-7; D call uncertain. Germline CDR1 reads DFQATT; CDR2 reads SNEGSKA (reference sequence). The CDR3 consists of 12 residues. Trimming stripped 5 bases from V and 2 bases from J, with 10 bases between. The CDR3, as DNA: TGCAGTGCTTGGCGGCCTCCCTACGAGCAGTACTTC. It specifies CSAWRPPYEQYF.

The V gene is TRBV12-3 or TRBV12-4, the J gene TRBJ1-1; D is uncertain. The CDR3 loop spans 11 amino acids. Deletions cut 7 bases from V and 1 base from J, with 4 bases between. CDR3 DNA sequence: TGTGCCAGCAAGGAGAACACTGAAGCTTTCTTT. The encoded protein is CASKENTEAFF.

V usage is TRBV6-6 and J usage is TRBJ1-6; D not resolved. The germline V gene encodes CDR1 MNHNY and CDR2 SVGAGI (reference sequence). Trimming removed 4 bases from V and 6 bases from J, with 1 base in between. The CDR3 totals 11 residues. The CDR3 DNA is TGTGCCAGCAGTTTTAATTCACCCCTCCACTTT. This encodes CASSFNSPLHF.

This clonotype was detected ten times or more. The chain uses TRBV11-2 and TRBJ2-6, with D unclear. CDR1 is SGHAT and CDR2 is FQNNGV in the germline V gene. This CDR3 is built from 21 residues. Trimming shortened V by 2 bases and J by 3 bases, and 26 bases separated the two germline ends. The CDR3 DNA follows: TGTGCCAGCAGCTTATGGGGTGCGGAAGTCTTAGATGGGATTGGGGCCAACGTCCTGACTTTC. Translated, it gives CASSLWGAEVLDGIGANVLTF. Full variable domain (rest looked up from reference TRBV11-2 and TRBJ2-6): EAGVAQSPRYKIIEKRQSVAFWCNPISGHATLYWYQQILGQGPKLLIQFQNNGVVDDSQLPKDRFSAERLKGVDSTLKIQPAKLEDSAVYLCASSLWGAEVLDGIGANVLTFGAGSRLTVL.

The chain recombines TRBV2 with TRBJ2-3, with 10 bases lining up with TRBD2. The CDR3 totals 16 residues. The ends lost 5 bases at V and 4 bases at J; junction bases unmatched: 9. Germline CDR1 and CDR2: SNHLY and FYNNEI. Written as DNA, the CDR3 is TGTGCCAGCAGTCCTGCTAGCGGGAGAGCGGCAGATACGCAGTATTTT. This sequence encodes CASSPASGRAADTQYF.

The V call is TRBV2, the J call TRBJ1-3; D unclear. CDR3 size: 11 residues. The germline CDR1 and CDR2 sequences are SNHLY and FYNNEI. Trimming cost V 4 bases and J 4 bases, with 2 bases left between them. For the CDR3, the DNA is TGTGCCAGCAGTGTCGGAAACACCATATATTTT. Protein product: CASSVGNTIYF. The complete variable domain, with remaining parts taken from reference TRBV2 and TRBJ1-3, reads EPEVTQTPSHQVTQMGQEVILRCVPISNHLYFYWYRQILGQKVEFLVSFYNNEISEKSEIFDDQFSVERPDGSNFTLKIRSTKLEDSAMYFCASSVGNTIYFGEGSWLTVV.

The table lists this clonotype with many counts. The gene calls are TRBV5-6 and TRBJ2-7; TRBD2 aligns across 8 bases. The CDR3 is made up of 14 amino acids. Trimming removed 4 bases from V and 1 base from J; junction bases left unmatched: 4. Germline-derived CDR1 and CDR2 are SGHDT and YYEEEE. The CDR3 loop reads CASSPSGGSYEQYF. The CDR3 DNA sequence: TGTGCCAGCAGCCCGTCGGGGGGGTCCTACGAGCAGTACTTC.

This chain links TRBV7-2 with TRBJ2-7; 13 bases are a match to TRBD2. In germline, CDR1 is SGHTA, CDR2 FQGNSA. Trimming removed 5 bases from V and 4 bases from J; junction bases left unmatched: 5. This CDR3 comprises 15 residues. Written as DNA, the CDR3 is TGTGCCAGCAGCCCCGCACTAGCGGGAGGGTACGAGCAGTACTTC. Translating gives CASSPALAGGYEQYF. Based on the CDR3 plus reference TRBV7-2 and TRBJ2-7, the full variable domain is GAGVSQSPSNKVTEKGKDVELRCDPISGHTALYWYRQSLGQGLEFLIYFQGNSAPDKSGLPSDRFSAERTGGSVSTLTIQRTQQEDSAVYLCASSPALAGGYEQYFGPGTRLTVT.

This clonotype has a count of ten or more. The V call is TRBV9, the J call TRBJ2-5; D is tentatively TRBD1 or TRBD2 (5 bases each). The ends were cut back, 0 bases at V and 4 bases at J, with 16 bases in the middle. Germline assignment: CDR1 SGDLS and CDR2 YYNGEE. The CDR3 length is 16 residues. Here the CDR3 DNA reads TGTGCCAGCAGCGTAGGCGGACGGGGCGTAGCAGAGACCCAGTACTTC. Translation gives CASSVGGRGVAETQYF.

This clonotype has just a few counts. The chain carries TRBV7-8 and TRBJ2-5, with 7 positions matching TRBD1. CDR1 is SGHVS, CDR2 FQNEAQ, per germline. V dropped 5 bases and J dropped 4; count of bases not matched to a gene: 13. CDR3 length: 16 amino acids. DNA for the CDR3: TGTGCCAGCAGCCCCGGGGCCGACAGGGTTCGAGAGACCCAGTACTTC. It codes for CASSPGADRVRETQYF.

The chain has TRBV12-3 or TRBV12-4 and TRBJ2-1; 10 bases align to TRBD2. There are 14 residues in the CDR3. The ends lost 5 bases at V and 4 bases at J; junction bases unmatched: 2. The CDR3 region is CASSPGLAYNEQFF. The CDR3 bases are TGTGCCAGCAGTCCGGGACTAGCGTACAATGAGCAGTTCTTC.

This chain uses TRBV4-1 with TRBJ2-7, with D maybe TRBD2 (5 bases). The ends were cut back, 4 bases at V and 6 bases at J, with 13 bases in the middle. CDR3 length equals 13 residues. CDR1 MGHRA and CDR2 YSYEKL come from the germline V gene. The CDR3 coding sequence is TGCGCCAGCAGCCTAGAGAGGGATCGCGAGCAGTACTTC. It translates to CASSLERDREQYF.

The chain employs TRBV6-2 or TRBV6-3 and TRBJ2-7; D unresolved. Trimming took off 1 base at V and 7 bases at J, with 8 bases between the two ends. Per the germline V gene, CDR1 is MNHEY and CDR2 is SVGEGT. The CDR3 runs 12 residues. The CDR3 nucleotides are TGTGCCAGCAGTTACTGGGTCCTGGAGCAGTACTTC. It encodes CASSYWVLEQYF.

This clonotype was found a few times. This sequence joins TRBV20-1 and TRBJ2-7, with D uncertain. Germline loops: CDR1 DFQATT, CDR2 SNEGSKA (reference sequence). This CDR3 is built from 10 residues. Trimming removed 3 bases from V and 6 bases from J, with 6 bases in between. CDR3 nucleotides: TGCAGTGCTAGTCGAGCCGAGCAGTACTTC. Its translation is CSASRAEQYF.

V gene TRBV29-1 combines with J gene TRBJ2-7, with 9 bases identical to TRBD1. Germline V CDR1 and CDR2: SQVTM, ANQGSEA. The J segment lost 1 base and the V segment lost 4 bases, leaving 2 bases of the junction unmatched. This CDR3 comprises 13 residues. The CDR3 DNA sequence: TGCAGCGTTGGCGGGACAGGGTCCTACGAGCAGTACTTC. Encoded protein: CSVGGTGSYEQYF.